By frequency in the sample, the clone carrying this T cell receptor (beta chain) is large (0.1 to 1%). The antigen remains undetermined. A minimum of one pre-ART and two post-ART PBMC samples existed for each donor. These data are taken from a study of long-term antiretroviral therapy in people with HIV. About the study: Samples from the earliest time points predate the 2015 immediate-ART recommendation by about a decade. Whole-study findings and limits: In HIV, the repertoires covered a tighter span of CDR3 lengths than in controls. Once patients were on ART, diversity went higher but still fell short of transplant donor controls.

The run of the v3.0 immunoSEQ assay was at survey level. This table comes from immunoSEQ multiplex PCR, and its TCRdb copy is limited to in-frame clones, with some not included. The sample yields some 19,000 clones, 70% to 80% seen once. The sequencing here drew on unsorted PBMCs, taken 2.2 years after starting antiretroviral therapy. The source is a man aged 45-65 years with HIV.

CDR3 DNA sequence: TGTGCCAGCAGTAAGACCCCGGGACAGGGTAGCTATGGCTACACCTTC. Its translation: CASSKTPGQGSYGYTF. V usage is TRBV7-9 and J usage is TRBJ1-2; 9 bases match TRBD1. The CDR3 is 16 amino acids. Per the germline V gene, CDR1 is SEHNR and CDR2 is FQNEAQ (reference sequence). V gave up 6 bases and J gave up 4 bases; unmatched junction bases: 12.